The present entry profiles one T cell receptor (beta chain) with its context. Preparation of the TCRbeta library involved a method that used unique molecular identifiers. TCRdb re-called the PCR reads through MiXCR, storing one row per CDR3 protein. The sample contains about 980,000 distinct CDR3 sequences, roughly 29% of which appear only once. The CDR3 is 15 residues long. Deletions cut 6 bases from V and 2 bases from J, with 16 bases between. The germline gives CDR1 SQVTM, CDR2 ANQGSEA. The data derive from a study of T-cell reconstitution after alpha-beta-depleted transplantation in children. V and J are TRBV29-1 and TRBJ2-2; unclear D gene. This TCR was sampled from a boy in the first two years of life who had a stem cell transplant for SCID, so the T cells may come from the graft donor. Sequenced here: PBMCs, mostly from graft donor cells, sampled 360 days after TCRalphabeta/CD19-depleted stem cell transplant. The CDR3 DNA reads TGCAGCGTCGTTACAGCGAACCTCAACACCGGGGAGCTGTTTTTT. As protein: CSVVTANLNTGELFF.